This T cell receptor beta chain emerged from a study of OX40 agonist ivuxolimab in advanced cancers. Study-wide context: Enrollees could have had prior anti-PD-1, anti-PD-L1 or anti-CTLA-4 therapy, which 35% to 40% had received. Study-wide findings and caveats: There were, on average, more expanded clones in CD8+ T cells than in CD4+. Some nonresponders additionally presented with little normalized T-cell clonal expansion.

Note on this clone: Its antigen remains unknown.

Here immunoSEQ multiplex PCR was the method, and the copy in TCRdb shows in-frame clones only, minus some. The sample records tens of thousands of clones, 75% to 90% being singletons. This CDR3 contains 11 residues. CDR1 is LNHDA and CDR2 is SQIVND in the germline V gene (reference sequence). Between the trimmed V and J ends, which lost 5 bases and 10 bases, there was a span of 9 bases. This rearrangement joins TRBV19 to TRBJ2-1; D is perhaps TRBD2 (5 bases). The sequences come from CD4+ or CD8+ T cells sorted from blood, collected in a trial of the OX40 agonist ivuxolimab. This clonotype was obtained from an adult with an advanced solid tumor such as melanoma, head and neck, liver or kidney cancer. CDR3 nucleotides: TGTGCCAGTAGTGGACCGGGGGAGCAGTTCTTC. Residues: CASSGPGEQFF.